This T cell receptor beta chain was sequenced for a study of cytomegalovirus exposure and HLA in healthy donors. The CDR3 spans 14 residues. V shed 4 bases and J 4 bases; nucleotides not matched to a gene: 5. Germline V lookup: CDR1 SGHRS, CDR2 YFSETQ. It was with 60 Vbeta and 13 Jbeta primers that the PCR ran. Only in-frame clones appear in the TCRdb table, and some are missing; sequencing was by immunoSEQ multiplex PCR. The sample consists of tens of thousands of clones, roughly 67% of them appearing once. The origin of this receptor is a woman in her fifties or sixties in good health and CMV-seropositive. Sequences were obtained from PBMCs. The rearrangement uses TRBV5-1 and TRBJ1-5; 7 nucleotides agree with TRBD1. The CDR3 coding sequence is TGCGCCAGCAGCCCCGGGACAGCTAATCAGCCCCAGCATTTT. This codes for CASSPGTANQPQHF.